Below, 2 T cell receptor beta chains from the same sample are listed, as sequenced in a study of vaccination effects on CD4 cells after COVID-19. Investigators separated out CD4+ T cells once around nine days of culture had passed. Participants got two doses of BNT162b2 or mRNA-1273 vaccine. No antigen is known for these receptors. Profiling relied on immunoSEQ multiplex PCR, and the TCRdb table lists in-frame clones only, not all of them. The repertoire includes around 50,000 clones, about 70% of them detected once, and 7% sits in the top ten. Sequencing was performed on CD4+ T cells from PBMCs cultured without peptide, taken after COVID-19 vaccination. Receptor source: a human donor who received a COVID-19 vaccine.

This clone was seen only a few times. The chain has TRBV18 and TRBJ1-6; D might be TRBD1 (6 bases). This CDR3 comprises 15 residues. Germline values: CDR1 KGHSH, CDR2 LQKENI. V was clipped by 2 bases and J by 9 bases, with 14 bases between them. The CDR3, as DNA: TGTGCCAGCTCACCAACGAACAGGGACGGTTCACCCCTCCACTTT. This gives the protein CASSPTNRDGSPLHF.

This chain links TRBV5-4 with TRBJ1-5, with D perhaps TRBD1 (5 bases). The germline V gene has CDR1 SGHNT and CDR2 YYREEE (reference sequence). V lost 2 bases and J lost 6, with 12 bases in between. The CDR3 totals 14 residues. The CDR3: CASSFGGVGQPQHF. The DNA for the CDR3 is TGTGCCAGCAGCTTTGGAGGGGTTGGTCAGCCCCAGCATTTT.